This T cell receptor beta chain emerged from a study of T cell responses to AZD1222 COVID-19 vaccine. Points from the study as a whole: The CD4 TCRs associated with vaccination extended across spike and predominated at 160-218 and 743-854. Donors were largely white British and mainly female; clonal diversity was possibly underestimated. Spike-specific TCR repertoires showed rising breadth and depth after two AZD1222 doses.

Details on this clone: Its antigen is as yet unknown.

The germline gives CDR1 MNHEY, CDR2 SMNVEV (reference sequence). The CDR3 has 13 residues. With 6 bases removed from V and 0 bases from J, the gap between germline ends came to 6 bases. TCRdb's table, derived via immunoSEQ multiplex PCR, lists solely in-frame clones and lacks some. The sample carries about 86,000 clones, roughly nine tenths recorded once. This specimen consisted of peripheral blood, obtained 28 days after the second AZD1222 dose. The source of this sequence is an adult who received the AZD1222 COVID-19 vaccine. The chain carries TRBV27 and TRBJ1-5, with unresolved D. CDR3 DNA: TGTGCCAGCAGATCCGTTAGCAATCAGCCCCAGCATTTT. Translated: CASRSVSNQPQHF.